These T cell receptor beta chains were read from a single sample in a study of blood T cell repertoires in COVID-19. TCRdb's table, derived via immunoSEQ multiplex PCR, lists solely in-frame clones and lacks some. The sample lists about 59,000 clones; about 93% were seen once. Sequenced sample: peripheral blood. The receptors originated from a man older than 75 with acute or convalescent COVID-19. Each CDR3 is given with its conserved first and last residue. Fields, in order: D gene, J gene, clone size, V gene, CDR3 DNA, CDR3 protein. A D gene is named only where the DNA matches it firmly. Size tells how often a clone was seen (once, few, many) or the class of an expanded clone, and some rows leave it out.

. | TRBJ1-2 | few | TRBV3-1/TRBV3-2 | TGTGCCAGCAGCCAAGATCCGGGCAGGGAGGACTATGGCTACACCTTC | CASSQDPGREDYGYTF
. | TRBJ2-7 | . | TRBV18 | TGTGCCAGCTCACAGGGCCCTGGCGGGGAGCAGTACTTC | CASSQGPGGEQYF
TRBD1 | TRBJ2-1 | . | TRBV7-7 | TGTGCTAGCAGCTTCACCCCGACAGGGTTTGGTGAGCAGTTCTTC | CASSFTPTGFGEQFF
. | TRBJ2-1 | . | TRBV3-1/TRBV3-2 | TGTGCCAGCAGCCACCCCGACGGTGGGCTCTATGAGCAGTTCTTC | CASSHPDGGLYEQFF
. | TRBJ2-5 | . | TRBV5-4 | TGTGCCAGCAGCTTGCAGGACAGTCAAGAGACCCAGTACTTC | CASSLQDSQETQYF
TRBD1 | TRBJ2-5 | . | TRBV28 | TGTGCCAGCAGTTTCCGGGACAGGGGGCCAATCCAAGAGACCCAGTACTTC | CASSFRDRGPIQETQYF
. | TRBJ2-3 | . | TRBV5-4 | TGTGCCAGCAGCGGGGGCCTGCTCACAGATACGCAGTATTTT | CASSGGLLTDTQYF
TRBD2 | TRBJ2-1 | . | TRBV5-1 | TGCGCCAGCAGCTTGGCTGCGGGGGACCCCTACAATGAGCAGTTCTTC | CASSLAAGDPYNEQFF
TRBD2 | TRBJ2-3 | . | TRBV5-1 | TGCGCCAGCAGCTCCGGGGGGGCTAGCACAGATACGCAGTATTTT | CASSSGGASTDTQYF
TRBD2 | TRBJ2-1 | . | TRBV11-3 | TGTGCCAGCAGCTTTGTCCTAGCGGGGGAGGTGGACTACAATGAGCAGTTCTTC | CASSFVLAGEVDYNEQFF
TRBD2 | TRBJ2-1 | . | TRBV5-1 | TGCGCCAGCAGCTACGGCGGGGGGGCTCGGGAGCAGTTCTTC | CASSYGGGAREQFF
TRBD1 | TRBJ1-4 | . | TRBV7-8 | TGTGCCAGCAGCTCGACAGGGACAGCTAATGAAAAACTGTTTTTT | CASSSTGTANEKLFF
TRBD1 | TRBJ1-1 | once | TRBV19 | TGTGCCAGTAGTAGTCCCGGGACAGGGAAGGGTACTGAAGCTTTCTTT | CASSSPGTGKGTEAFF
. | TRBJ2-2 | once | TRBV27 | TGTGCCAGCAGTCGCGAGTGGGCAGGCCGCAACACCGGGGAGCTGTTTTTT | CASSREWAGRNTGELFF
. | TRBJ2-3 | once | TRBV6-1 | TGTGCCAGCAGTGCACTGACACGCCGGAGCACAGATACGCAGTATTTT | CASSALTRRSTDTQYF
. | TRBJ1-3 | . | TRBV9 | TGTGCCAGCAGCGTCAGCTCGACATCTGGAAACACCATATATTTT | CASSVSSTSGNTIYF
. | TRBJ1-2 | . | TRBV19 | TGTGCCAGTAGTAACCCCAGGGTTGGGGGCTACACCTTC | CASSNPRVGGYTF
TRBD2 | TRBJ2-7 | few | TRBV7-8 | TGTGCCAGCAGCCCGCTCATAGCGGGGGGCCCCTACGAGCAGTACTTC | CASSPLIAGGPYEQYF
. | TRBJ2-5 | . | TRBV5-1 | TGCGCCAGCAGCTTGGGACCAGGCGAAGAGACCCAGTACTTC | CASSLGPGEETQYF
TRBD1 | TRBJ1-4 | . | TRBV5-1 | TGCGCCAGCAGGTCACAGGGGCGGGCTAATGAAAAACTGTTTTTT | CASRSQGRANEKLFF
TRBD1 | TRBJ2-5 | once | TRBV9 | TGTGCCAGCAGCCCTCGAGCTGGACAGGGCGCCTCAGAGACCCAGTACTTC | CASSPRAGQGASETQYF
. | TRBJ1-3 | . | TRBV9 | TGTGCCAGCAGCACAGCGGCGGGGGGTTCGGGAAACACCATATATTTT | CASSTAAGGSGNTIYF
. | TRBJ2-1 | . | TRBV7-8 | TGTGCCAGCAGCTTAGTTGAGACTACTTATGAGCAGTTCTTC | CASSLVETTYEQFF
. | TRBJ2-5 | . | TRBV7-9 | TGTGCCAGCAGCCCCACACCGGGACATATAGTGCGAGAGACCCAGTACTTC | CASSPTPGHIVRETQYF
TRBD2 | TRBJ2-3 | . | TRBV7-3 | TGTGCCAGCAGCTTAGGACGGAGCGGGGGAGGTTATACAGATACGCAGTATTTT | CASSLGRSGGGYTDTQYF
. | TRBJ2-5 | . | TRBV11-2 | TGTGCCAGCAGCCCGGGATTTCAAGAGACCCAGTACTTC | CASSPGFQETQYF
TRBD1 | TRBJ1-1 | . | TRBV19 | TGTGCCAGTAGTCCATCCTGGGACAGGGGGCCGGACACTGAAGCTTTCTTT | CASSPSWDRGPDTEAFF